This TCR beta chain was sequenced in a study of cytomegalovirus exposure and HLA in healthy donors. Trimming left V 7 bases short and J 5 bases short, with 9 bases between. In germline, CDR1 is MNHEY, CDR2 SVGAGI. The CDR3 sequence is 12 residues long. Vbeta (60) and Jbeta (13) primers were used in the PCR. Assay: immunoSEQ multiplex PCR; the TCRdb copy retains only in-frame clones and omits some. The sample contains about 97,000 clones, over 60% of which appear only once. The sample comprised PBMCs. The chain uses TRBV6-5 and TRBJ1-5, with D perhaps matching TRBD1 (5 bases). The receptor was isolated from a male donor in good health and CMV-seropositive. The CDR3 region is CASTSGDQPQHF. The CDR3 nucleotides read TGTGCCAGCACTTCGGGGGATCAGCCCCAGCATTTT.